A single sample gave rise to the 26 T cell receptor beta chains below, sequenced in a study of cytomegalovirus exposure and HLA in healthy donors. PCR used 60 Vbeta primers and 13 Jbeta primers. The assay was immunoSEQ multiplex PCR, and TCRdb's table has in-frame clones only and misses some. Of about 240,000 clones in the sample, more than 75% were seen once. The sample was PBMCs. The source of these receptors is a woman aged 40 to 55 in good health and CMV-seropositive.

The J gene is TRBJ2-7, the V gene TRBV2; TRBD1 agrees at 8 bases. There are 14 residues in the CDR3. From germline, CDR1 is SNHLY and CDR2 FYNNEI. Trimming took 2 bases from V and 7 from J; bases not matched to a gene: 7. CDR3 nucleotides: TGTGCCAGCAGTGAACTTCAGGGGGCGCTTGAGCAGTACTTC. It translates to CASSELQGALEQYF.

This sequence joins TRBV15 and TRBJ1-2; a possible D gene is TRBD1 (5 bases). Trimming took off 0 bases at V and 1 base at J, with 27 bases between the two ends. The germline V gene has CDR1 LNHNV and CDR2 YYDKDF (reference sequence). The CDR3 consists of 21 residues. For the CDR3, the DNA is TGTGCCACCAGCAGAGATCCCACAACTCTCCGGGGGACGGCAGATAACTATGGCTACACCTTC. Its protein product is CATSRDPTTLRGTADNYGYTF.

This chain joins TRBV18 and TRBJ1-1, with D possibly matching TRBD1 (5 bases). The germline V and J ends were trimmed by 2 bases and 0 bases, with 7 bases remaining between them. This CDR3 spans 14 amino acids. Germline V lookup: CDR1 KGHSH, CDR2 LQKENI. The CDR3 protein is CASSPDRMNTEAFF. The CDR3, as DNA: TGTGCCAGCTCACCAGACAGAATGAACACTGAAGCTTTCTTT. Combining the CDR3 with reference TRBV18 and TRBJ1-1 gives the whole variable domain NAGVMQNPRHLVRRRGQEARLRCSPMKGHSHVYWYRQLPEEGLKFMVYLQKENIIDESGMPKERFSAEFPKEGPSILRIQQVVRGDSAAYFCASSPDRMNTEAFFGQGTRLTVV.

The chain links TRBV7-9 to TRBJ2-1; 8 nucleotides align to TRBD2. The CDR3 sequence is 13 residues long. The V gene end was trimmed by 1 base and the J gene end by 13 bases; junction bases not matched to a gene: 6. Germline V CDR1 and CDR2: SEHNR, FQNEAQ (reference sequence). CDR3 protein: CASSLEVAGYQFF. Here the CDR3 DNA reads TGTGCCAGCAGCTTAGAAGTAGCGGGGTATCAGTTCTTC.

A single count supports this clone. The genes are TRBV6-6 and TRBJ1-3; D unclear. Trimming took off 5 bases at V and 4 bases at J, with 9 bases between the two ends. In germline, CDR1 is MNHNY, CDR2 SVGAGI (reference sequence). The CDR3 contains 13 residues. This CDR3 is CASSLDIGNTIYF. CDR3 DNA: TGTGCCAGCAGTCTCGACATCGGAAACACCATATATTTT.

The V and J genes are TRBV7-9 and TRBJ2-1; TRBD2 agrees at 11 bases. Unmatched junction bases numbered 8, after V lost 0 bases and J lost 7 bases. This CDR3 has 17 amino acids. From germline, CDR1 is SEHNR and CDR2 FQNEAQ (reference sequence). CDR3 loop: CASSLASGTSGFNEQFF. The DNA of the CDR3 is TGTGCCAGCAGCTTAGCCTCCGGGACTAGCGGATTTAATGAGCAGTTCTTC.

The gene calls are TRBV4-2 and TRBJ2-1; 8 bases line up with TRBD2. Germline trimming cut 4 bases from V and 2 bases from J; bases unmatched to any gene: 7. This CDR3 has 16 amino acids. The V gene's germline CDR1 is LGHNA and CDR2 YNFKEQ. In DNA, the CDR3 is TGTGCCAGCAGCCCCCAGCGCGGGAGGCCCTACAATGAGCAGTTCTTC. Its protein product is CASSPQRGRPYNEQFF.

The chain carries TRBV4-3 and TRBJ2-7; D might be TRBD2 (7 bases). The CDR3 has 15 residues. Germline V gene lookup returns CDR1 LGHNA and CDR2 YSLEER. V was shortened by 0 bases and J by 4 bases, with 13 bases between the two germline ends. In DNA, the CDR3 is TGCGCCAGCAGCCAAGAAGGGGGGGGGAGATACGAGCAGTACTTC. Translating it yields CASSQEGGGRYEQYF.

The gene calls are TRBV7-9 and TRBJ2-1; a weak D match, TRBD1 (6 bases). Germline V gene data show CDR1 as SEHNR and CDR2 as FQNEAQ (reference sequence). The CDR3 is 14 amino acids. Deletions cut 3 bases from V and 3 bases from J, with 9 bases between. The CDR3 sequence: CASSFRGGYNEQFF. CDR3 DNA: TGTGCCAGCAGCTTTAGAGGGGGCTACAATGAGCAGTTCTTC.

On this clone: Compared with germline, one end of the junction differs, possibly owing to a read error. This chain joins TRBV7-9 and TRBJ1-2, with TRBD1 as a possible D gene (6 bases). Germline V gene lookup returns CDR1 SEHNR and CDR2 FQNEAQ (reference sequence). This CDR3 contains 15 residues. DNA for the CDR3: TGTGCCAGCAGCCTAGCGACAGGCCCAGCGGGAGGCTACACCTTC. Its protein product is CASSLATGPAGGYTF.

The chain carries TRBV6-5 and TRBJ1-1; the D is unclear. V was cut by 5 bases and J by 4 bases, with 17 bases left in between. The CDR3 is made up of 15 amino acids. Germline V lookup: CDR1 MNHEY, CDR2 SVGAGI. The CDR3 sequence is CASSLTARGGTEAFF. CDR3 in DNA: TGTGCCAGCAGTCTCACCGCGCGGGGAGGCACTGAAGCTTTCTTT.

The chain uses TRBV6-5 and TRBJ1-2; the D gene is possibly TRBD1 (6 bases). The CDR3 runs to 16 residues. Germline CDR1 MNHEY, CDR2 SVGAGI. V lost 0 bases, J lost 4 bases, and 15 bases lay in between. The chain's CDR3 is CASSYSAGRGSYGYTF. The CDR3 DNA follows: TGTGCCAGCAGTTACTCGGCGGGCAGGGGCAGCTATGGCTACACCTTC.

The sample holds a few counts of this clone. The rearrangement uses TRBV7-2 and TRBJ2-3; D may be TRBD2 (6 bases). The CDR3 runs to 14 residues. CDR1 is SGHTA and CDR2 is FQGNSA in the germline V gene. Trimming left V 6 bases short and J 2 bases short, with 12 bases between. The CDR3 protein is CASRRDFNTDTQYF. The CDR3 DNA reads as TGTGCCAGCAGGCGGGACTTCAACACAGATACGCAGTATTTT.

This clone was seen only once. The chain links TRBV28 to TRBJ1-1; D is ambiguous. This CDR3 region has 15 residues. The V end lost 2 bases, the J end lost 1 base, and 11 bases lay between the germline ends. Germline V CDR1 and CDR2: MDHEN, SYDVKM. The CDR3 reads CASSLGSRGNTEAFF. In DNA form, the CDR3 reads TGTGCCAGCAGTTTAGGGTCGCGAGGGAACACTGAAGCTTTCTTT.

This clone appeared once. V usage is TRBV5-1 and J usage is TRBJ1-6; 9 nucleotides agree with TRBD1. The trim removed 0 bases at V and 14 bases at J, leaving 12 bases unmatched. CDR1 is SGHRS, CDR2 YFSETQ, per germline. This CDR3 is built from 16 residues. CDR3 sequence reads: CASSLAGQGTSRSLHF. In DNA form, the CDR3 reads TGCGCCAGCAGCTTGGCCGGACAGGGGACCTCTCGATCCCTCCACTTT.

This clone was found once. This chain links TRBV7-2 with TRBJ2-5, with TRBD1 matching over 9 bases. Germline-derived CDR1 and CDR2 are SGHTA and FQGNSA. Trimming took 6 bases from V and 3 from J; bases not matched to a gene: 8. This CDR3 is built from 15 residues. CDR3 sequence: CASRLQGTGKETQYF. CDR3 bases: TGTGCCAGCAGACTTCAGGGGACAGGGAAAGAGACCCAGTACTTC.

This chain connects TRBV9 to TRBJ2-3; 10 bases are a match to TRBD2. The CDR3 runs 16 residues. Trimming at V came to 4 bases and at J to 7 bases, leaving 12 bases not matched to a gene. In germline, CDR1 is SGDLS, CDR2 YYNGEE. CDR3 nucleotides: TGTGCCAGCAGCCATGAGCGGGAGGGCGCAAGAAATACGCAGTATTTT. Residues: CASSHEREGARNTQYF.

The chain uses TRBV7-2 and TRBJ2-1; D gene ambiguous. CDR3 size: 15 residues. Germline CDR1 reads SGHTA; CDR2 reads FQGNSA. Trimming shortened V by 1 base and J by 6 bases, and 13 bases separated the two germline ends. CDR3 DNA: TGTGCCAGCAGCTTAGGTGATGGAGCTATCAATGAGCAGTTCTTC. It specifies CASSLGDGAINEQFF.

The chain combines TRBV15 with TRBJ2-1; 7 bases agree with TRBD2. The ends lost 3 bases at V and 0 bases at J; junction bases unmatched: 11. The germline V gene encodes CDR1 LNHNV and CDR2 YYDKDF (reference sequence). This CDR3 region has 18 residues. CDR3 DNA sequence: TGTGCCACCAGCAGTGGCACTAGCGACTTCAGCTCCTACAATGAGCAGTTCTTC. It encodes CATSSGTSDFSSYNEQFF.

The chain combines TRBV5-1 with TRBJ2-2; 8 nucleotides match TRBD1. CDR1 and CDR2 from the germline V gene are SGHRS and YFSETQ. Trimming at V came to 3 bases and at J to 1 base, leaving 2 bases not matched to a gene. The CDR3 is made up of 15 amino acids. As DNA, the CDR3 is TGCGCCAGCAGCTACGGACAGGGGAACACCGGGGAGCTGTTTTTT. It codes for CASSYGQGNTGELFF.

A single count supports this clone. The chain employs TRBV15 and TRBJ2-5; 10 bases line up with TRBD2. The ends lost 0 bases at V and 5 bases at J; junction bases unmatched: 12. The germline V gene encodes CDR1 LNHNV and CDR2 YYDKDF (reference sequence). The CDR3 runs to 18 residues. The CDR3 here is CATSRDTSGAIFGETQYF. CDR3 DNA: TGTGCCACCAGCAGAGATACTAGCGGGGCGATTTTCGGGGAGACCCAGTACTTC. Together with reference TRBV15 and TRBJ2-5, the CDR3 gives the full variable domain: DAMVIQNPRYQVTQFGKPVTLSCSQTLNHNVMYWYQQKSSQAPKLLFHYYDKDFNNEADTPDNFQSRRPNTSFCFLDIRSPGLGDTAMYLCATSRDTSGAIFGETQYFGPGTRLLVL.

The chain combines TRBV10-3 with TRBJ2-7; TRBD1 aligns across 8 bases. Germline V gene sequence: CDR1 ENHRY, CDR2 SYGVKD. The J segment lost 5 bases and the V segment lost 6 bases, leaving 6 bases of the junction unmatched. The CDR3 runs 13 residues. The CDR3: CAIRKPTGDEQYF. The CDR3 bases are TGTGCCATCAGGAAACCGACAGGGGACGAGCAGTACTTC.

The sample holds one count of this clone. The CDR3, as DNA: TGTGCCAGCAGTGAGGCGGGGAATGGAGCTTTCTTT. Amino acid sequence: CASSEAGNGAFF. This chain links TRBV25-1 with TRBJ1-1; D is unresolved. The CDR3 extends over 12 amino acids. CDR1 and CDR2 from the germline V gene are MGHDK and SYGVNS. The V end was cut by 3 bases, the J end by 10 bases, with 12 bases between. Full variable domain (outside the CDR3, taken from reference TRBV25-1 and TRBJ1-1): EADIYQTPRYLVIGTGKKITLECSQTMGHDKMYWYQQDPGMELHLIHYSYGVNSTEKGDLSSESTVSRIRTEHFPLTLESARPSHTSQYLCASSEAGNGAFFGQGTRLTVV.

The rearrangement joins TRBV21-1 to TRBJ2-1; the D segment call TRBD2 is taken from the table without a DNA check. TRBV21-1 represents a pseudogene. The CDR3 runs 15 residues. CDR3 nucleotide sequence: TGTGCCAGCAGCAAAGAGAGCGGGACCTACAATGAGCAGTTCTTC. Its translation is CASSKESGTYNEQFF.

The gene calls are TRBV5-8 and TRBJ2-7; the match to TRBD2 covers 9 bases. The junction had 21 bases not matched to a gene; V was cut back by 4 bases and J by 1 base. The CDR3 is made up of 20 amino acids. Germline CDR1 reads SGHTS; CDR2 reads YDEGEE. The CDR3 sequence: CASSTGRGRGRGGKSYEQYF. CDR3 nucleotide sequence: TGTGCCAGCAGCACCGGACGGGGCCGAGGGCGGGGGGGGAAGTCCTACGAGCAGTACTTC.

This clone has only one observation. J is TRBJ1-4 and V is TRBV6-6; the D is unclear. V gave up 5 bases and J gave up 0 bases, with 10 bases separating them. CDR1 is MNHNY, CDR2 SVGAGI, per germline (reference sequence). The CDR3 is 15 amino acids. CDR3 nucleotides: TGTGCCAGCAGTCCCGGGATCTCAACTAATGAAAAACTGTTTTTT. The encoded protein is CASSPGISTNEKLFF.